A single sample is the source of the 29 T cell receptor beta chains below, sequenced in a study of blood T cell repertoires in COVID-19. Profiled with immunoSEQ multiplex PCR; TCRdb holds only in-frame clones, not every one. The table has around 220,000 clones, about 90% seen once. Sequenced: PBMCs or T cells enriched from blood (not recorded which). Every receptor here comes from a woman between 18 and 29 years old who had recovered from COVID-19.

The chain links TRBV6-2 or TRBV6-3 to TRBJ1-2, with unresolved D. Looked up from germline, CDR1 is MNHEY and CDR2 is SVGEGT. The CDR3 contains 12 residues. Trimming pared 5 bases from V and 6 bases from J, leaving 10 bases between. As DNA, the CDR3 is TGTGCCAGCAGTAATCGGGAGGATGGCTACACCTTC. Its protein is CASSNREDGYTF.

This chain joins TRBV12-3 or TRBV12-4 and TRBJ1-1, with TRBD1 matching 9 bases. The junction had 5 bases not matched to a gene; V was cut back by 6 bases and J by 6 bases. The CDR3 runs to 13 residues. CDR3 region: CASRKQGAPEAFF. In DNA, the CDR3 is TGTGCCAGCAGGAAACAGGGGGCGCCTGAAGCTTTCTTT.

This chain joins TRBV28 and TRBJ2-3; D is perhaps TRBD2 (6 bases). Per the germline V gene, CDR1 is MDHEN and CDR2 is SYDVKM. CDR3 length: 15 residues. V lost 5 bases, J lost 2 bases, and 14 bases lay in between. This CDR3 is CASSPIGGTTDTQYF. The CDR3 DNA sequence: TGTGCCAGCAGTCCCATTGGCGGGACCACAGATACGCAGTATTTT. The full variable domain, with the rest looked up from reference TRBV28 and TRBJ2-3, is DVKVTQSSRYLVKRTGEKVFLECVQDMDHENMFWYRQDPGLGLRLIYFSYDVKMKEKGDIPEGYSVSREKKERFSLILESASTNQTSMYLCASSPIGGTTDTQYFGPGTRLTVL.

The chain is built from TRBV24-1 and TRBJ2-7; the match to TRBD1 covers 7 bases. CDR1 is KGHDR and CDR2 is SFDVKD in the germline V gene. CDR3 size: 16 residues. V trimming: 0 bases; J trimming: 4 bases; junction bases outside the gene matches: 8. DNA for the CDR3: TGTGCCACCAGTGATTTGGTGGACAGGATGGGGTACGAGCAGTACTTC. Translation gives CATSDLVDRMGYEQYF.

CDR3 loop: CASSFGPGAGVYEQFF. DNA of the CDR3: TGTGCCAGCAGCTTTGGTCCGGGAGCGGGGGTTTATGAGCAGTTCTTC. This chain connects TRBV11-2 to TRBJ2-1, with TRBD2 matching over 8 bases. J gave up 8 bases and V 3 bases, and 12 bases lay outside the gene matches. Germline-derived CDR1 and CDR2 are SGHAT and FQNNGV. The CDR3 runs to 16 residues. Full variable domain (outside the CDR3, taken from reference TRBV11-2 and TRBJ2-1): EAGVAQSPRYKIIEKRQSVAFWCNPISGHATLYWYQQILGQGPKLLIQFQNNGVVDDSQLPKDRFSAERLKGVDSTLKIQPAKLEDSAVYLCASSFGPGAGVYEQFFGPGTRLTVL.

This clone was counted once. The chain is built from TRBV28 and TRBJ1-2; no definite D call. Germline CDR1 reads MDHEN; CDR2 reads SYDVKM. V lost 10 bases, J lost 1 base, and 13 bases lay in between. The CDR3 extends over 13 amino acids. CDR3 protein: CATGDSLNYGYTF. Here the CDR3 DNA reads TGTGCCACCGGGGATAGCCTTAACTATGGCTACACCTTC.

V and J are TRBV5-1 and TRBJ2-7; D perhaps matches TRBD1 (7 bases). V gave up 2 bases and J gave up 2 bases, with 11 bases separating them. CDR3 size: 14 residues. The germline gives CDR1 SGHRS, CDR2 YFSETQ. CDR3 in DNA: TGCGCCAGCAGCTTCAGGGGGGAGGCCTACGAGCAGTACTTC. Protein: CASSFRGEAYEQYF.

V is TRBV7-2 and J is TRBJ1-2, with D possibly matching TRBD1 (5 bases). This CDR3 has 17 amino acids. The germline V and J ends were trimmed by 0 bases and 0 bases, with 14 bases remaining between them. The germline CDR1 and CDR2 sequences are SGHTA and FQGNSA. The DNA of the CDR3 is TGTGCCAGCAGCTTAGCCTCAGGGCCGACGGCTAACTATGGCTACACCTTC. Its protein is CASSLASGPTANYGYTF.

This clone has a single count. The chain combines TRBV28 with TRBJ1-5, with D unresolved. The CDR3 is made up of 13 amino acids. Germline-derived CDR1 and CDR2 are MDHEN and SYDVKM. V lost 7 bases and J 6 bases, leaving 13 bases between the germline ends. This CDR3 reads CASTAQSSQPQHF. CDR3 nucleotides: TGTGCCAGCACCGCACAGTCCTCTCAGCCCCAGCATTTT.

The chain joins TRBV27 to TRBJ1-1, with 7 nucleotides matching TRBD1. J was trimmed by 8 bases and V by 6 bases; bases with no gene match: 12. Germline CDR1 MNHEY, CDR2 SMNVEV (reference sequence). The CDR3 sequence is 14 residues long. CDR3 DNA sequence: TGTGCCAGCAGATTGACAGGGACCCTTATGGAAGCTTTCTTT. This sequence encodes CASRLTGTLMEAFF.

This chain uses TRBV19 with TRBJ1-2; the match to TRBD1 covers 7 bases. The J segment lost 7 bases and the V segment lost 3 bases, leaving 11 bases of the junction unmatched. CDR3 length equals 15 residues. CDR1 LNHDA and CDR2 SQIVND come from the germline V gene (reference sequence). CDR3 amino acids: CASSMDRTGVRGYTF. The CDR3 nucleotides are TGTGCCAGTAGTATGGACCGAACAGGGGTTCGTGGCTACACCTTC.

The chain couples TRBV4-1 to TRBJ1-2; D gene ambiguous. The CDR3 runs 16 residues. The germline V and J ends were trimmed by 8 bases and 2 bases, with 21 bases remaining between them. From germline, CDR1 is MGHRA and CDR2 YSYEKL. The CDR3 DNA follows: TGCGCCAGCGCTTCCCAGGCCAACTCAGACAACTATGGCTACACCTTC. Encoded protein: CASASQANSDNYGYTF.

The chain is built from TRBV18 and TRBJ2-2; possible D gene TRBD1, 5 bases. Between the trimmed V and J ends, which lost 6 bases and 6 bases, there was a span of 11 bases. The CDR3 sequence is 13 residues long. The germline CDR1 and CDR2 sequences are KGHSH and LQKENI. The CDR3 loop is CASSRPGPGELFF. As DNA, the CDR3 is TGTGCCAGCTCCAGGCCAGGGCCCGGGGAGCTGTTTTTT.

The V call is TRBV29-1, the J call TRBJ2-3, with 8 bases that match TRBD1. CDR1 and CDR2 from the germline V gene are SQVTM and ANQGSEA. The CDR3 length is 12 residues. V lost 7 bases and J lost 8; bases outside the gene matches: 8. The DNA for the CDR3 is TGCAGCGCGAGGACAGGGACGGTTACGCAGTATTTT. Protein product: CSARTGTVTQYF.

The chain uses TRBV14 and TRBJ1-4; no firm D call. This CDR3 contains 15 residues. CDR1 and CDR2 (germline): SGHDN, FVKESK. Trimming left V 5 bases short and J 14 bases short, with 24 bases between. CDR3 amino acids: CASSFTSRPPSSLFF. The DNA of the CDR3 is TGTGCCAGCAGCTTCACCTCTAGACCCCCCAGTTCGCTGTTTTTT.

This clone was counted between two and nine times. V and J are TRBV29-1 and TRBJ1-2; TRBD1 matches at 12 bases. Germline values: CDR1 SQVTM, CDR2 ANQGSEA. The CDR3 has 16 residues. Trimming removed 3 bases from V and 1 base from J; junction bases left unmatched: 6. The CDR3 nucleotides read TGCAGCGTTGATTTGGGACAGGGGGCGGGTAACTATGGCTACACCTTC. Protein: CSVDLGQGAGNYGYTF.

The chain couples TRBV12-5 to TRBJ2-5; D not certain. V was clipped by 3 bases and J by 5 bases, with 4 bases between them. Per germline, CDR1 LGHNT and CDR2 FRNRAP. The CDR3 has 11 residues. The chain's CDR3 is CASGLEETQYF. Written as DNA, the CDR3 is TGTGCTAGTGGTTTAGAGGAGACCCAGTACTTC.

The chain has TRBV3-1 (or the pseudogene TRBV3-2) and TRBJ2-5; TRBD1 is a possible D gene (6 bases). Trimming cost V 6 bases and J 2 bases, with 7 bases left between them. Looked up from germline, CDR1 is LGHDT and CDR2 is YNNKEL (reference sequence). The CDR3 loop spans 12 amino acids. CDR3 DNA: TGTGCCAGCAGGGACAGACAAGAGACCCAGTACTTC. Translation: CASRDRQETQYF.

The chain combines TRBV19 with TRBJ1-1; D might be TRBD1 (5 bases). V lost 6 bases to trimming and J lost 7 bases, with 21 bases between them. The CDR3 is 15 residues long. Germline CDR1 is LNHDA and CDR2 is SQIVND (reference sequence). The CDR3 sequence is CASRGHAGTKFEAFF. The CDR3, as DNA: TGTGCCAGTAGAGGTCACGCCGGGACTAAATTTGAAGCTTTCTTT. The full variable domain, its missing parts supplied by reference TRBV19 and TRBJ1-1, is DGGITQSPKYLFRKEGQNVTLSCEQNLNHDAMYWYRQDPGQGLRLIYYSQIVNDFQKGDIAEGYSVSREKKESFPLTVTSAQKNPTAFYLCASRGHAGTKFEAFFGQGTRLTVV.

This chain uses TRBV11-3 with TRBJ1-6, with D tentatively TRBD1 (5 bases). With 0 bases removed from V and 12 bases from J, the gap between germline ends came to 9 bases. This CDR3 region has 13 residues. Germline V gene data show CDR1 as SGHNT and CDR2 as YENEEA. The CDR3 nucleotides are TGTGCCAGCAGCTTAGACGGGGGGGAACCCCTCCACTTT. Its translation is CASSLDGGEPLHF.

As concerns this clone: The junction departs from the called germline gene at one end, perhaps through a read error. This sequence joins TRBV11-2 and TRBJ1-2; 7 nucleotides line up with TRBD1. Germline V gives CDR1 SGHAT, CDR2 FQNNGV. The CDR3 totals 13 residues. The CDR3 loop reads CASSLDSRTGEFF. DNA of the CDR3: TGTGCCAGCAGCTTGGATTCGAGGACAGGAGAGTTCTTC.

The genes are TRBV11-2 and TRBJ2-3; 12 positions agree with TRBD2. The trim removed 2 bases at V and 4 bases at J, leaving 1 base unmatched. Germline assignment: CDR1 SGHAT and CDR2 FQNNGV. The CDR3 is 15 amino acids. The CDR3 loop is CASSLLAGGSDTQYF. The CDR3 nucleotides read TGTGCCAGCAGCTTACTAGCGGGAGGGTCAGATACGCAGTATTTT.

The V gene is TRBV7-2, the J gene TRBJ2-7, with TRBD2 identical over 10 bases. The length of the CDR3 is 14 residues. Germline values: CDR1 SGHTA, CDR2 FQGNSA. Losses at the gene ends were 3 bases for V and 2 bases for J; bases not matched to a gene: 1. CDR3 protein: CASSFTSGTYEQYF. The CDR3 DNA reads as TGTGCCAGCAGCTTCACTAGCGGGACCTACGAGCAGTACTTC.

The CDR3, as DNA: TGTGCCACGGAGGCGACAGGGGCGCACAATGAGCAGTTCTTC. It encodes CATEATGAHNEQFF. V usage is TRBV6-5 and J usage is TRBJ2-1; 8 bases line up with TRBD1. Germline V CDR1 and CDR2: MNHEY, SVGAGI. CDR3 length: 14 amino acids. The ends lost 10 bases at V and 5 bases at J; junction bases unmatched: 10.

The CDR3 sequence is CASSIAGLLAGQETQYF. CDR3 DNA: TGTGCCAGTAGTATAGCAGGTTTACTAGCGGGGCAAGAGACCCAGTACTTC. The rearrangement uses TRBV19 and TRBJ2-5; 10 bases line up with TRBD2. The germline CDR1 and CDR2 sequences are LNHDA and SQIVND (reference sequence). Germline trimming cut 1 base from V and 2 bases from J; bases unmatched to any gene: 7. This CDR3 is built from 17 residues.

The rearrangement uses TRBV18 and TRBJ2-5, with D uncertain. Germline CDR1 and CDR2: KGHSH and LQKENI. V lost 6 bases and J 0 bases, leaving 5 bases between the germline ends. The CDR3 is made up of 12 amino acids. CDR3 protein: CASSRNQETQYF. The CDR3 bases are TGTGCCAGCTCGCGAAACCAAGAGACCCAGTACTTC.

The chain combines TRBV7-9 with TRBJ2-2, with 10 bases lining up with TRBD1. The CDR3 spans 15 residues. Germline lookup yields CDR1 SEHNR and CDR2 FQNEAQ (reference sequence). The J segment lost 4 bases and the V segment lost 5 bases, leaving 4 bases of the junction unmatched. The chain's CDR3 is CASSPRTGGTGELFF. In DNA, the CDR3 is TGTGCCAGCAGCCCAAGGACAGGGGGCACCGGGGAGCTGTTTTTT.

The chain employs TRBV27 and TRBJ1-2, with D possibly matching TRBD1 (6 bases). Trimming left V 6 bases short and J 8 bases short, with 13 bases between. The germline gives CDR1 MNHEY, CDR2 SMNVEV (reference sequence). The CDR3 consists of 12 residues. The CDR3 region has the DNA TGTGCCAGCAGGCGGGGGGCCGAGGGCTACACCTTC. This translates into CASRRGAEGYTF.

V gene TRBV29-1 combines with J gene TRBJ1-2, with D perhaps matching TRBD1 (5 bases). V was clipped by 7 bases and J by 3 bases, with 9 bases between them. The CDR3 runs 11 residues. CDR1 SQVTM and CDR2 ANQGSEA come from the germline V gene. The CDR3 loop reads CSAGGDYGYTF. DNA for the CDR3: TGCAGCGCGGGAGGGGACTATGGCTACACCTTC.